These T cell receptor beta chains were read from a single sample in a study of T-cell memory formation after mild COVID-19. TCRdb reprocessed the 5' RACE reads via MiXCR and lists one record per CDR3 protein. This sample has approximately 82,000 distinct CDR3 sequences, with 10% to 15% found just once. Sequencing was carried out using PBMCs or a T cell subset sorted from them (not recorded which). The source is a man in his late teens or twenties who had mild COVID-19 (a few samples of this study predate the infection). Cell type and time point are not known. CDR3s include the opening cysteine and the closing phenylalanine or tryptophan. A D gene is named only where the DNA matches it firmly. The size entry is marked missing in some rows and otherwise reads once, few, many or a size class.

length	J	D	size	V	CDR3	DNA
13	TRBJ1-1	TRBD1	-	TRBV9	CASSVEGATEAFF	TGTGCCAGCAGCGTAGAGGGGGCTACTGAAGCTTTCTTT
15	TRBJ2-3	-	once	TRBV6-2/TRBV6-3	CASSPSAGFTDTQYF	TGTGCCAGCAGTCCCAGCGCAGGGTTCACAGATACGCAGTATTTT
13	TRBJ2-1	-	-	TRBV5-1	CASSYTAYNEQFF	TGCGCCAGCAGCTATACAGCATACAATGAGCAGTTCTTC
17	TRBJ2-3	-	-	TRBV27	CASSLREGSGGTDTQYF	TGTGCCAGCAGTTTACGTGAGGGCTCAGGCGGCACAGATACGCAGTATTTT
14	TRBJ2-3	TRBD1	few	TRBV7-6	CASSAPDRVDTQYF	TGTGCCAGCAGCGCGCCGGACAGGGTCGATACGCAGTATTTT
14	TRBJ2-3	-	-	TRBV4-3	CASSQEYSTDTQYF	TGCGCCAGCAGCCAAGAATACAGCACAGATACGCAGTATTTT
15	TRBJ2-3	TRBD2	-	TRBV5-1	CASSPPGLATDTQYF	TGCGCCAGCAGCCCACCGGGACTAGCAACAGATACGCAGTATTTT
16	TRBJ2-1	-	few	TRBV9	CASSVVGGALSNEQFF	TGTGCCAGCAGCGTAGTAGGGGGGGCCCTTTCAAATGAGCAGTTCTTC
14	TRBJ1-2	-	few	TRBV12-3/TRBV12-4	CASSPSGNNYGYTF	TGTGCCAGCAGCCCAAGCGGGAATAACTATGGCTACACCTTC
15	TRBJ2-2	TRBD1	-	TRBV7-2	CASSLVGQGYAELFF	TGTGCCAGCAGCTTAGTGGGACAGGGGTACGCGGAGCTGTTTTTT
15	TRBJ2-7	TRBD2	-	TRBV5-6	CASSFWRGRYYEQYF	TGTGCCAGCAGCTTTTGGCGGGGGAGATACTACGAGCAGTACTTC
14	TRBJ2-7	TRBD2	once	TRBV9	CASNPGGRAYEQYF	TGTGCCAGCAACCCTGGCGGGAGGGCCTACGAGCAGTACTTC
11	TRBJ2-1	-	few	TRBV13	CASSLQGPEVF	TGTGCCAGCAGCTTACAGGGTCCTGAGGTCTTC
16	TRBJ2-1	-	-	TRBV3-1	CASSQDLGAGYNEQFF	TGTGCCAGCAGCCAAGATCTCGGAGCGGGCTACAATGAGCAGTTCTTC
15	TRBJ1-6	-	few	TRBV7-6	CASSLDKGRNSPLHF	TGTGCCAGCAGCTTAGACAAGGGGAGGAATTCACCCCTCCACTTT
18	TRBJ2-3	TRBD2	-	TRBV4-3	CASSQESAGGPGRDTQYF	TGCGCCAGCAGCCAAGAATCCGCGGGGGGGCCAGGGAGAGATACGCAGTATTTT
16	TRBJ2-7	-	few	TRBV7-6	CASSPTQGGPSYEQYF	TGTGCCAGCAGCCCGACCCAAGGCGGGCCCTCCTACGAGCAGTACTTC
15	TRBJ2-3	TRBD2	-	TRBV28	CASKPGTSGGDTQYF	TGTGCCAGCAAACCTGGGACTAGCGGGGGAGATACGCAGTATTTT
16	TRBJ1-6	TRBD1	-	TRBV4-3	CASSQETGVGNSPLHF	TGCGCCAGCAGCCAAGAAACAGGGGTGGGGAATTCACCCCTCCACTTT
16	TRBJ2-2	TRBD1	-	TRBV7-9	CASSPRDRGNTGELFF	TGTGCCAGCAGCCCCCGGGACAGGGGGAACACCGGGGAGCTGTTTTTT
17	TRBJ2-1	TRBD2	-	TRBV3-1	CASSQGLAGSSYNEQFF	TGTGCCAGCAGCCAGGGACTAGCGGGGAGCTCCTACAATGAGCAGTTCTTC
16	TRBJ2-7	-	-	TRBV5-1	CASSRDRVTDSYEQYF	TGCGCCAGCAGCCGGGACCGGGTCACAGACTCTTACGAGCAGTACTTC
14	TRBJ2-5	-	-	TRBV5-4	CASSSQEGMETQYF	TGTGCCAGCAGCTCTCAGGAGGGGATGGAGACCCAGTACTTC
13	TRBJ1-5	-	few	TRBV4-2	CASSQTRVAPQHF	TGTGCCAGCAGCCAAACCAGGGTAGCGCCCCAGCATTTT
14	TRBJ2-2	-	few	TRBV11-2	CASSLGPETGELFF	TGTGCCAGCAGCTTAGGCCCGGAGACCGGGGAGCTGTTTTTT
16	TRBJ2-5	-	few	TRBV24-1	CATSDLRRGSQETQYF	TGTGCCACCAGTGATTTAAGACGGGGGAGCCAAGAGACCCAGTACTTC
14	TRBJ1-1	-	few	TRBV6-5	CASSPYGGGTEAFF	TGTGCCAGCAGCCCATACGGGGGGGGCACTGAAGCTTTCTTT
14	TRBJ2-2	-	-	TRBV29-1	CSVEGARTTGELFF	TGCAGCGTCGAGGGTGCCAGGACCACCGGGGAGCTGTTTTTT
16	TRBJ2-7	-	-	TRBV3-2	CASSANHTGFPSEQYF	TGTGCCAGCAGCGCGAATCACACCGGTTTCCCCAGCGAGCAGTACTTC
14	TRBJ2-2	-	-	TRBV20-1	CSARDPRAIGELFF	TGCAGTGCTAGAGATCCCAGGGCGATCGGGGAGCTGTTTTTT
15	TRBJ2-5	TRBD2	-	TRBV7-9	CASSLTGLVAETQYF	TGTGCCAGCAGCTTAACCGGACTAGTGGCGGAGACCCAGTACTTC
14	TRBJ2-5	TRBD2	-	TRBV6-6	CASNPRSGEVTQYF	TGTGCCAGCAACCCCCGTAGCGGGGAAGTGACCCAGTACTTC
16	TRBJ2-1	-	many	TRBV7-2	CASRVQGQVSYNEQFF	TGTGCCAGCAGGGTCCAGGGGCAAGTCTCCTACAATGAGCAGTTCTTC
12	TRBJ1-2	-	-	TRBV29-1	CSGKSGAYGYTF	TGCAGCGGGAAGTCAGGGGCCTATGGCTACACCTTC
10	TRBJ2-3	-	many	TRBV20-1	CSALTDTQYF	TGCAGTGCCCTGACAGATACGCAGTATTTT
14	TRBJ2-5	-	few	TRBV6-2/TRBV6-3	CASGRDNRQETQYF	TGTGCCAGCGGGCGGGACAACCGCCAAGAGACCCAGTACTTC
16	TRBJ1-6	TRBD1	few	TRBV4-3	CASSHETGTGDSPLHF	TGCGCCAGCAGCCATGAGACCGGGACAGGGGATTCACCCCTCCACTTT
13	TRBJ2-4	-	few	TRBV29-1	CSVVQQLENIQYF	TGCAGCGTTGTGCAACAGCTAGAAAACATTCAGTACTTC
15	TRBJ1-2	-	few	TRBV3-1	CASSPSLGGAYGYTF	TGTGCCAGCAGCCCATCCCTAGGGGGGGCATATGGCTACACCTTC
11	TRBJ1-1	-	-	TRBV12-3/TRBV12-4	CASSFQAEAFF	TGTGCCAGCAGTTTCCAAGCTGAAGCTTTCTTT
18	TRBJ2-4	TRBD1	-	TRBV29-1	CSVVLFGTARLAKNIQYF	TGCAGCGTTGTCCTATTCGGGACAGCCCGCCTAGCCAAAAACATTCAGTACTTC
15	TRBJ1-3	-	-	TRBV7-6	CASSSAKLPGNTIYF	TGTGCCAGCAGCTCCGCCAAGCTCCCAGGAAACACCATATATTTT
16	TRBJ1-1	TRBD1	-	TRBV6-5	CASSYHNSDRSTEAFF	TGTGCCAGCAGTTACCATAACTCGGACAGGTCCACTGAAGCTTTCTTT
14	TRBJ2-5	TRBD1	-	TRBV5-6	CASSYGQGGETQYF	TGTGCCAGCAGCTACGGACAGGGCGGAGAGACCCAGTACTTC